These T cell receptor beta chains were read from a single sample in a study of cytomegalovirus exposure and HLA in healthy donors. Data came from immunoSEQ multiplex PCR; TCRdb stores just in-frame clones and leaves some out. The sample carries some 190,000 clones, over 65% recorded once. The sample taken for sequencing was PBMCs. The receptors stem from a man aged 18 to 35 in good health and CMV-seronegative. Each CDR3 is given without its conserved first and last residue. Fields, in order: V gene, J gene, D gene, CDR3 protein. The D gene is left open where the match is weak.

>TRBV7-9|TRBJ1-2|NA
SSSSSDRRGYT
>TRBV28|TRBJ1-1|NA
ASTGNTEAF
>TRBV6-1|TRBJ2-1|NA
ASSAGEHNEQF
>TRBV5-6|TRBJ1-2|TRBD1
ASSSDRVHGYT
>TRBV7-9|TRBJ2-7|NA
SSSPRTKPYEQY
>TRBV28|TRBJ2-7|NA
ASSPPGSYEQY
>TRBV2|TRBJ2-7|NA
ASCFPGASYEQY
>TRBV27|TRBJ1-2|NA
ASSPSGYGYT
>TRBV5-1|TRBJ2-1|TRBD2
ASSLAGGLAGAPTYNEQF
>TRBV4-2|TRBJ2-5|TRBD2
ASSQRGASGGGETQY
>TRBV19|TRBJ2-2|TRBD2
ASRPTSGGANTGELF
>TRBV27|TRBJ2-5|TRBD1
ASSPSRGGRQETQY
>TRBV4-1|TRBJ2-7|TRBD1
ASSQPDRGGSEQY
>TRBV29-1|TRBJ2-1|TRBD1
SVDRGQAISYNEQF
>TRBV7-6|TRBJ2-1|NA
ASSPSGDEQF
>TRBV9|TRBJ2-1|TRBD2
ASSRGSGGRENNEQF
>TRBV9|TRBJ2-1|NA
ASSYSLAGGVYNEQF
>TRBV19|TRBJ2-7|TRBD2
ASKPGLAEFYEQY
>TRBV6-5|TRBJ1-6|NA
ASSPLSSYNSPLH
>TRBV15|TRBJ1-2|NA
ATSREQGYGYT
>TRBV18|TRBJ1-5|TRBD1
ASSPTGVRDQPQH
>TRBV2|TRBJ1-5|NA
ASSAQTPNQPQH
>TRBV27|TRBJ1-6|NA
ASSLSLGLNSPLH
>TRBV5-6|TRBJ2-1|NA
ASSSPLHDEQF
>TRBV6-5|TRBJ1-2|NA
ASSYVRARLDGYT
>TRBV19|TRBJ1-2|NA
ASTIAAGTTYGYT
>TRBV5-6|TRBJ2-1|NA
ASSGDTYNEQF
>TRBV19|TRBJ1-1|NA
ATTEETEAF
>TRBV5-6|TRBJ2-1|NA
ASSLTGQQF
>TRBV6-4|TRBJ2-7|TRBD2
ASRKYPSGDYEQY
>TRBV7-9|TRBJ1-1|NA
ASSSQATLMNTEAF
>TRBV10-3|TRBJ1-5|NA
AISDRDNQPQH
>TRBV7-2|TRBJ2-5|NA
ASSASGGETQY
>TRBV27|TRBJ2-1|NA
ASSTDSFGEQF
>TRBV28|TRBJ2-6|NA
ASSPYSGANVLT
>TRBV2|TRBJ2-1|NA
ASSSPRNLVGNEQF
>TRBV5-1|TRBJ1-5|NA
ASSLVFEQVNQPQH
>TRBV28|TRBJ2-7|NA
ASSLTTSEQY
>TRBV6-6|TRBJ2-7|TRBD2
ASRAPSGGVSYEQY
>TRBV27|TRBJ2-1|TRBD2
ASSPPGLAYNEQF
>TRBV25-1|TRBJ1-4|TRBD1
ASSRQGPNEKLF
>TRBV13|TRBJ1-5|NA
ASSFMQGIGGQPQH
>TRBV30|TRBJ1-1|NA
AWRGAGTEAF
>TRBV4-2|TRBJ2-5|NA
ASSQEKGGAETQY
>TRBV2|TRBJ2-7|TRBD1
ASRAGGNEQY
>TRBV30|TRBJ2-7|TRBD1
AWGVGQGQPYEQY
>TRBV7-8|TRBJ1-6|TRBD1
ASSLATGVNSPLH
>TRBV2|TRBJ2-7|NA
ASRGRTDEQY
>TRBV28|TRBJ2-3|NA
ALRGHSTDTQY
>TRBV18|TRBJ2-7|NA
ASSPDWRGPYEQY
>TRBV2|TRBJ2-5|NA
ASRRETQY
>TRBV7-6|TRBJ1-1|TRBD1
ASSRGQSTEAF
>TRBV5-1|TRBJ1-2|TRBD1
ASRGTGLYGYT
>TRBV5-1|TRBJ1-2|NA
ASSGETGNGYT
>TRBV28|TRBJ1-1|TRBD1
ASSGDRARAF
>TRBV27|TRBJ2-3|NA
ASSLLGGTGGTDTQY
>TRBV5-4|TRBJ2-3|NA
ASGTPDTQY
>TRBV2|TRBJ2-2|TRBD1
ASISGQELTGELF
>TRBV9|TRBJ2-7|TRBD2
ASSPSSGSSHEQY